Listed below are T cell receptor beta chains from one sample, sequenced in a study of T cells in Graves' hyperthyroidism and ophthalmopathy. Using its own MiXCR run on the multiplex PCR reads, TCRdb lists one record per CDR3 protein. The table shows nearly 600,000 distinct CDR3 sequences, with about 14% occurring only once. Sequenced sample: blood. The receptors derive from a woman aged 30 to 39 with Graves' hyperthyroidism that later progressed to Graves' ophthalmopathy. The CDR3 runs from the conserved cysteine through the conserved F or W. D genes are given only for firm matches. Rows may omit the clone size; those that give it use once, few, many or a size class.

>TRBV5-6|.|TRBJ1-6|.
CASSLGPPNNSPLHF
TGTGCCAGCAGCTTAGGGCCGCCGAATAATTCACCCCTCCACTTT
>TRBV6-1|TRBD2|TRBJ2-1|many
CASILGLAGGGQFF
TGTGCCAGCATCCTAGGACTAGCGGGAGGGGGCCAGTTCTTC
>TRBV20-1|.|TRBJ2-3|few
CSATRQGLGTQYF
TGCAGTGCTACCCGCCAGGGGCTTGGTACGCAGTATTTT
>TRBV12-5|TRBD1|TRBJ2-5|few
CASGLPIASGTGGVWETQYF
TGTGCTAGTGGTTTGCCAATCGCGTCGGGGACAGGGGGCGTTTGGGAGACCCAGTACTTC
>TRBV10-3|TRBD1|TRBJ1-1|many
CAIRRTGSEAFF
TGTGCCATCAGGCGGACAGGGTCTGAAGCTTTCTTT
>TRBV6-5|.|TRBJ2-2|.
CASSYSGPVNTGELFF
TGTGCCAGCAGTTACTCCGGTCCAGTGAACACCGGGGAGCTGTTTTTT
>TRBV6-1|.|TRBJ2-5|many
CASSEGRGEETQYF
TGTGCCAGCAGTGAGGGCAGGGGGGAAGAGACCCAGTACTTC
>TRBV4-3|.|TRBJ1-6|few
CASSQEASVRSGSPLHF
TGCGCCAGCAGCCAAGAGGCCAGTGTTAGGTCGGGATCACCCCTCCACTTT
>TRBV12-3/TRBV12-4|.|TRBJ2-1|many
CASTTTLGHEQFF
TGTGCCAGCACTACCACCCTAGGACATGAGCAGTTCTTC
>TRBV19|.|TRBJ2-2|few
CASSTSSRVPGELFF
TGTGCCAGTAGTACGTCCAGCAGGGTGCCCGGGGAGCTGTTTTTT
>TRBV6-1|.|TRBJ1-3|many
CASRGHSGNTIYF
TGTGCCAGCAGAGGACACTCTGGAAACACCATATATTTT
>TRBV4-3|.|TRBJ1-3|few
CASSQDATSSGNTIYF
TGCGCCAGCAGCCAAGACGCGACGAGCTCTGGAAACACCATATATTTT
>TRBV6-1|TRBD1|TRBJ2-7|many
CASSYSGQHYEQYF
TGTGCCAGCAGTTATTCGGGACAGCACTACGAGCAGTACTTC
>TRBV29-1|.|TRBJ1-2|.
CSARWESRDGYTF
TGCAGCGCCCGGTGGGAGTCGAGGGATGGCTACACCTTC
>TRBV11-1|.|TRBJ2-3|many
CASSLGVQVTDTQYF
TGTGCCAGCAGCTTAGGAGTCCAGGTCACAGATACGCAGTATTTT
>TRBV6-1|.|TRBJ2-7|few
CASRKGLYEQYF
TGTGCCAGCAGGAAAGGACTATACGAGCAGTACTTC